The entry below describes one T cell receptor beta chain. The data stem from a study of blood T cell repertoires in COVID-19. Background on the study: The samples span acute and convalescent COVID-19 from the United States, Italy and Spain. T cells, B-cell-depleted T cells, or PBMCs provided the cDNA or gDNA that served as material.

Germline CDR1 SQVTM, CDR2 ANQGSEA. With 6 bases clipped from V and 9 bases from J, the junction kept 11 bases outside the gene matches. The CDR3 totals 13 residues. Sequencing used immunoSEQ multiplex PCR; TCRdb keeps in-frame clones, though not all of them. The sample shows 500,000 or so clones, about 85% of them seen only once. The receptor comes from a young woman who had recovered from COVID-19. The chain carries TRBV29-1 and TRBJ2-1; 7 bases are a match to TRBD2. Specimen: PBMCs or T cells enriched from blood (not recorded which). DNA for the CDR3: TGCAGCGTCGCGGGAGTATTATCGGGTGAGCAGTTCTTC. This codes for CSVAGVLSGEQFF.